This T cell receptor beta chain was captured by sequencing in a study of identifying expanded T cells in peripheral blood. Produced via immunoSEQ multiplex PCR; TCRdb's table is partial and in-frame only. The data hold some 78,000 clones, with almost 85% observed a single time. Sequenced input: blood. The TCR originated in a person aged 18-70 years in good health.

This CDR3 reads CASSEHYGTDSGNTIYF. The CDR3 bases are TGTGCCAGCAGTGAACATTACGGGACAGACTCTGGAAACACCATATATTTT. The rearrangement uses TRBV6-1 and TRBJ1-3; TRBD1 aligns across 7 bases. This CDR3 contains 17 residues. V shed 2 bases and J 0 bases; nucleotides not matched to a gene: 7. Germline loops: CDR1 MNHNS, CDR2 SASEGT.